Each of the 21 T cell receptor beta chains below was sequenced from the same sample in a study of blood T cell repertoires in COVID-19. Produced via immunoSEQ multiplex PCR; TCRdb's table is partial and in-frame only. The profile shows 200,000 to 250,000 clones, 70% to 85% of them singletons. Sequencing was done on a sample of peripheral blood. These TCRs come from a woman older than 75 with COVID-19, enrolled during active disease.

The rearrangement links TRBV7-3 to TRBJ2-7; D may be TRBD1 (6 bases). The germline gives CDR1 SGHTA, CDR2 FQGTGA. The V gene lost 2 bases and the J gene lost 0 bases, with 8 bases spanning the gap. This CDR3 comprises 14 residues. The CDR3 coding sequence is TGTGCCAGCAGCTTACAGGGGAACTCCTACGAGCAGTACTTC. Translation gives CASSLQGNSYEQYF.

In this sample, this clone turned up once. The rearrangement links TRBV5-1 to TRBJ1-2, with 8 nucleotides matching TRBD1. Germline V gives CDR1 SGHRS, CDR2 YFSETQ. Germline trimming cut 5 bases from V and 4 bases from J; bases unmatched to any gene: 4. This CDR3 contains 13 residues. The DNA for the CDR3 is TGCGCCAGCAGTAAGGACAGGGTCTATGGCTACACCTTC. This encodes CASSKDRVYGYTF.

The count of this clone is one. V usage is TRBV7-3 and J usage is TRBJ2-5; D not certain. CDR3 length equals 15 residues. Between the trimmed V and J ends, which lost 2 bases and 4 bases, there was a span of 14 bases. Germline-derived CDR1 and CDR2 are SGHTA and FQGTGA. The CDR3 nucleotides are TGTGCCAGCAGCTTAGGTGGGCAACCAACAGAGACCCAGTACTTC. Translated: CASSLGGQPTETQYF.

This clone has more than one count but fewer than ten. The J gene is TRBJ1-2, the V gene TRBV6-6, with TRBD1 matching 8 bases. CDR3 length: 13 amino acids. Germline V gene lookup returns CDR1 MNHNY and CDR2 SVGAGI (reference sequence). Losses at the gene ends were 6 bases for V and 4 bases for J; bases not matched to a gene: 4. The CDR3 nucleotides are TGTGCCAGCAGCTCCGGACAGGGCTATGGCTACACCTTC. Amino acid sequence: CASSSGQGYGYTF.

This chain connects TRBV7-9 to TRBJ2-7, with 7 bases matching TRBD1. With 4 bases clipped from V and 12 bases from J, the junction kept 6 bases outside the gene matches. The CDR3 sequence is 11 residues long. Germline V gene lookup returns CDR1 SEHNR and CDR2 FQNEAQ (reference sequence). CDR3 bases: TGTGCCAGCAGCTCCGGACAGGCGGGGTACTTC. Translated, it gives CASSSGQAGYF. The full variable domain, its missing parts supplied by reference TRBV7-9 and TRBJ2-7, is DTGVSQNPRHKITKRGQNVTFRCDPISEHNRLYWYRQTLGQGPEFLTYFQNEAQLEKSRLLSDRFSAERPKGSFSTLEIQRTEQGDSAMYLCASSSGQAGYFGPGTRLTVT.

This clone came up once. V gene TRBV5-1 combines with J gene TRBJ2-7, with 11 bases that match TRBD2. Germline loops: CDR1 SGHRS, CDR2 YFSETQ. Trimming took 0 bases from V and 2 from J; bases not matched to a gene: 1. The CDR3 runs to 15 residues. The DNA of the CDR3 is TGCGCCAGCAGCTTGGCGACTAGCGGGGCCTACGAGCAGTACTTC. This codes for CASSLATSGAYEQYF.

The chain employs TRBV11-2 and TRBJ1-2; 7 bases line up with TRBD1. The CDR3 totals 14 residues. The V and J ends lost 3 bases and 4 bases, in that order; junction bases with no gene match: 5. Germline-derived CDR1 and CDR2 are SGHAT and FQNNGV. The DNA for the CDR3 is TGTGCCAGCAGCTTCGGGACAGCAGCCTATGGCTACACCTTC. This codes for CASSFGTAAYGYTF.

This rearrangement joins TRBV6-2 or TRBV6-3 to TRBJ1-3; D possibly corresponds to TRBD1 (5 bases). The CDR3 has 15 amino acids. Germline CDR1 reads MNHEY; CDR2 reads SVGEGT. Trimming took 0 bases from V and 6 from J, leaving 12 bases between them. The CDR3 sequence: CASSYSSREVNTIYF. DNA for the CDR3: TGTGCCAGCAGTTACTCGTCCAGGGAGGTAAACACCATATATTTT.

This sequence joins TRBV4-1 and TRBJ2-1; a weak D match, TRBD1 (5 bases). Germline loops: CDR1 MGHRA, CDR2 YSYEKL. V was trimmed by 2 bases and J by 1 base, leaving 15 bases between them. The CDR3 covers 17 residues. The CDR3 is CASSQRGSGQSYNEQFF. For the CDR3, the DNA is TGCGCCAGCAGCCAAAGGGGTTCAGGGCAGTCCTACAATGAGCAGTTCTTC.

The rearrangement joins TRBV3-1 (or the pseudogene TRBV3-2) to TRBJ1-6; 10 bases line up with TRBD1. Unmatched junction bases numbered 7, after V lost 8 bases and J lost 9 bases. Germline V gene lookup returns CDR1 LGHDT and CDR2 YNNKEL (reference sequence). This CDR3 region has 14 residues. The chain's CDR3 is CASGQTGGGSPLHF. CDR3 in DNA: TGTGCCAGCGGACAGACAGGGGGCGGTTCACCCCTCCACTTT.

The V and J genes are TRBV27 and TRBJ2-1, with D perhaps matching TRBD2 (6 bases). The length of the CDR3 is 15 residues. V was clipped by 6 bases and J by 9 bases, with 21 bases between them. Germline CDR1 MNHEY, CDR2 SMNVEV (reference sequence). In DNA, the CDR3 is TGTGCCAGCAGAATTGGGGGGACCCACCCCGGTGAGCAGTTCTTC. The encoded protein is CASRIGGTHPGEQFF.

V is TRBV6-5 and J is TRBJ2-1; the D gene is possibly TRBD1 (5 bases). V lost 4 bases and J lost 6, with 19 bases in between. Germline V gene data show CDR1 as MNHEY and CDR2 as SVGAGI. CDR3 length: 16 residues. Written as DNA, the CDR3 is TGTGCCAGCAGTTCCCCAGGACAAAAGTTAAGCAATGAGCAGTTCTTC. It encodes CASSSPGQKLSNEQFF.

The V gene is TRBV7-9, the J gene TRBJ2-1; TRBD2 matches 11 bases. The CDR3 runs to 17 residues. Per the germline V gene, CDR1 is SEHNR and CDR2 is FQNEAQ (reference sequence). V gave up 5 bases and J gave up 3 bases; unmatched junction bases: 9. CDR3 loop: CASSPVGLAGYYNEQFF. The CDR3, as DNA: TGTGCCAGCAGCCCAGTTGGACTAGCGGGTTACTACAATGAGCAGTTCTTC.

The rearrangement uses TRBV5-1 and TRBJ2-1; D is undetermined. There are 14 residues in the CDR3. Germline CDR1 and CDR2: SGHRS and YFSETQ. With 0 bases removed from V and 10 bases from J, the gap between germline ends came to 14 bases. The CDR3: CASSLDPAVGEQFF. The DNA of the CDR3 is TGCGCCAGCAGCTTGGACCCCGCGGTAGGCGAGCAGTTCTTC.

The gene calls are TRBV5-1 and TRBJ2-7; 8 bases agree with TRBD2. Trimming removed 2 bases from V and 6 bases from J; junction bases left unmatched: 4. The CDR3 is 13 residues long. CDR1 is SGHRS and CDR2 is YFSETQ in the germline V gene. The CDR3 spells CASSLQRELEQYF. The CDR3 region has the DNA TGCGCCAGCAGCTTACAGCGGGAGCTCGAGCAGTACTTC.

V and J are TRBV6-5 and TRBJ2-2; TRBD1 agrees at 8 bases. J gave up 0 bases and V 10 bases, and 4 bases lay outside the gene matches. Germline-derived CDR1 and CDR2 are MNHEY and SVGAGI. The CDR3 is 14 amino acids. This CDR3 is CATTGAPNTGELFF. CDR3 nucleotide sequence: TGTGCCACGACAGGGGCGCCGAACACCGGGGAGCTGTTTTTT.

CDR3 DNA sequence: TGTGCCAGCAGCTTTAGCGGGGGGGCCTACAATGAGCAGTTCTTC. It is translated as CASSFSGGAYNEQFF. V and J are TRBV7-2 and TRBJ2-1, with TRBD2 matching over 11 bases. After removal of 3 bases from V and 2 bases from J, the junction contained 0 bases not matched to a gene. CDR1 SGHTA and CDR2 FQGNSA come from the germline V gene. The CDR3 contains 15 residues.

The V call is TRBV6-6, the J call TRBJ1-5; D is undetermined. CDR1 and CDR2 from the germline V gene are MNHNY and SVGAGI (reference sequence). The CDR3 runs to 14 residues. The germline V and J ends were trimmed by 5 bases and 2 bases, with 10 bases remaining between them. The CDR3 DNA is TGTGCCAGCAGTCCGCGGGCCGGCAATCAGCCCCAGCATTTT. Protein product: CASSPRAGNQPQHF.

This clone was seen a few times. The chain uses TRBV21-1 and TRBJ1-3; TRBD1 reflects the table's D call only, with no check against the DNA. TRBV21-1 represents a pseudogene. CDR3 length: 15 residues. The chain's CDR3 is CASSGTPVGGNTIYF. As DNA, the CDR3 is TGTGCCAGCAGCGGGACACCCGTAGGGGGAAACACCATATATTTT.

V gene TRBV5-1 combines with J gene TRBJ1-6; D possibly corresponds to TRBD1 (6 bases). Germline CDR1 reads SGHRS; CDR2 reads YFSETQ. V was trimmed by 6 bases and J by 4 bases, leaving 17 bases between them. The CDR3 consists of 16 residues. CDR3 residues: CASNHGSGDYNSPLHF. The CDR3 DNA is TGCGCCAGCAACCATGGGTCAGGGGATTATAATTCACCCCTCCACTTT.

The table lists this clone with a few counts. The chain links TRBV6-5 to TRBJ1-6; D remains ambiguous. The CDR3 length is 13 residues. CDR1 MNHEY and CDR2 SVGAGI come from the germline V gene. V lost 4 bases and J 9 bases, leaving 10 bases between the germline ends. As DNA, the CDR3 is TGTGCCAGCAGTTCGGTAGAAACTTCACCCCTCCACTTT. It specifies CASSSVETSPLHF.